This entry lists 4 T cell receptor beta chains sequenced from one sample in a study of identical twins. MiXCR, run by TCRdb on the 5' RACE reads, gives a single entry per CDR3 protein. The sample carries around 490,000 distinct CDR3 sequences, about a fifth recorded once. The data were also submitted as part of a second study, on yellow fever vaccine responses in identical twins.

Sequenced material: CD4+ T cells sorted from blood. These receptor sequences come from a woman aged 18-29 years in good health.

The V gene is TRBV28, the J gene TRBJ2-7; either TRBD1 or TRBD2 may fit D (6 bases each). Trimming cost V 5 bases and J 3 bases, with 14 bases left between them. The CDR3 sequence is 14 residues long. From germline, CDR1 is MDHEN and CDR2 SYDVKM. In DNA, the CDR3 is TGTGCCAGCAGTGCGAGACAGGACTACTACGAGCAGTACGTC. It encodes CASSARQDYYEQYV.

This clonotype was seen a handful of times. The chain recombines TRBV12-3 or TRBV12-4 with TRBJ2-1; weak D call: TRBD2 (7 bases). The V end lost 3 bases, the J end lost 10 bases, and 13 bases lay between the germline ends. The CDR3 extends over 13 amino acids. The CDR3, as DNA: TGTGCCAGCAGTTTCATTAGGGGGGGGGAGCAGTTCTTC. It encodes CASSFIRGGEQFF.

The chain is built from TRBV4-1 and TRBJ2-3, with TRBD1 identical over 9 bases. Germline V gives CDR1 MGHRA, CDR2 YSYEKL. This CDR3 comprises 16 residues. V dropped 0 bases and J dropped 3; count of bases not matched to a gene: 4. The CDR3 DNA is TGCGCCAGCAGCCAAGATTGGACAGGGGTAACAGATACGCAGTATTTT. Encoded protein: CASSQDWTGVTDTQYF.

The V call is TRBV18, the J call TRBJ2-1; 8 bases are a match to TRBD2. This CDR3 is 15 amino acids long. CDR1 and CDR2 (germline): KGHSH, LQKENI. V lost 3 bases, J lost 10 bases, and 11 bases stayed unmatched. This CDR3 is CASSPQLAEKGEQFF. In DNA form, the CDR3 reads TGTGCCAGCTCACCCCAACTAGCGGAGAAAGGGGAGCAGTTCTTC.